This T cell receptor (beta chain) was identified during a study of T cells in Graves' hyperthyroidism and ophthalmopathy. Study-level background: Staff took peripheral blood when the initial diagnosis was made, before any treatment began. Study results and limitations: Most thyroid clonotypes that were expanded above 0.001 also turned up in blood.

About this clonotype: Its target is unknown.

Among ophthalmopathy patients, the Clinical Activity Score reached at least 3, the NOSPECS grade reached at least 4, and duration remained under 3 months. Diagnosis rested on symptoms, serum thyroxine and TRAb, thyroid ultrasound, and orbital computed tomography. The investigators amplified TCR beta CDR3 regions from RNA transcripts. Initially, a first-round RT-PCR of the TCR CDR3 employed the HTBI primer set. TCRdb reanalysed the multiplex PCR reads using MiXCR and keeps one entry per CDR3 protein. The sample includes nearly 600,000 distinct CDR3 sequences, 14% seen only once; the top ten take around 7%. The CDR3 is made up of 12 amino acids. V was cut by 6 bases and J by 4 bases, with 6 bases left in between. CDR1 is SGHTA, CDR2 FQGNSA, per germline.

This sequence joins TRBV7-2 and TRBJ1-4; no definite D call. The sample comprised blood. This TCR was recovered from a woman aged 18-29 years with Graves' ophthalmopathy. CDR3 nucleotide sequence: TGTGCCAGCAGGGAACATAATGAAAAACTGTTTTTT. Encoded protein: CASREHNEKLFF. Full variable domain (remainder filled in from reference TRBV7-2 and TRBJ1-4): GAGVSQSPSNKVTEKGKDVELRCDPISGHTALYWYRQSLGQGLEFLIYFQGNSAPDKSGLPSDRFSAERTGGSVSTLTIQRTQQEDSAVYLCASREHNEKLFFGSGTQLSVL.